This paragraph reports one TCR beta chain. Profiled with immunoSEQ multiplex PCR; TCRdb holds only in-frame clones, not every one. The repertoire holds some 100,000 clones, with 90% to 95% as singletons. The entry originates in a study of T cell changes during pregnancy in multiple sclerosis. After removal of 1 base from V and 1 base from J, the junction contained 7 bases not matched to a gene. CDR1 and CDR2 (germline): SGHTA, FQGNSA. The CDR3 length is 19 residues. Material: peripheral blood, obtained before pregnancy. The rearrangement links TRBV7-2 to TRBJ2-5; TRBD2 agrees at 15 bases. This TCR was sampled from a female donor with multiple sclerosis, enrolled in a pregnancy study. DNA for the CDR3: TGTGCCAGCAGCTTAGGAGTGGGACTAGCGGGAGGAGGCCAAGAGACCCAGTACTTC. Its protein is CASSLGVGLAGGGQETQYF.